This entry is about one T cell receptor (beta chain). In germline, CDR1 is MNHNY, CDR2 SVGAGI (reference sequence). The CDR3 has 12 amino acids. V shed 6 bases and J shed 1 base, with 7 bases lying between them. This sample is drawn from a study of early stage breast cancer tumors. Method: immunoSEQ multiplex PCR; TCRdb's copy keeps in-frame clones and lacks some. Of around 30,000 clones listed, 70% to 75% are singletons. This TCR derives from a person aged 25-39 years with breast cancer. The source material was breast tumor tissue. This chain connects TRBV6-6 to TRBJ2-7, with D possibly matching TRBD2 (6 bases). CDR3 bases: TGTGCCAGCAGGGAGGGTTCCTACGAGCAGTACTTC. It is translated as CASREGSYEQYF.